Below, one T cell receptor (beta chain) is given with its context. No antigen is known for it. The V end lost 2 bases, the J end lost 6 bases, and 8 bases lay between the germline ends. The CDR3 loop spans 13 amino acids. Germline values: CDR1 SEHNR, CDR2 FQNEAQ (reference sequence). The data derive from a study of cytomegalovirus exposure and HLA in healthy donors. The wider study: In a later analysis, it was reported that the 110 or so validation repertoires had been produced on the same platform as the 500 to 850 repertoires belonging to the first cohort.

Clones were sequenced by immunoSEQ multiplex PCR, and TCRdb holds only the in-frame ones, with some missing. The table has some 150,000 clones, about 94% seen once. Study-level points and caveats: The classifier reportedly diagnosed cytomegalovirus status with high specificity and sensitivity. TCR sequences were mostly rare, though some public TCRs occurred in many donors. Cytomegalovirus-associated status was assigned to more than 150 TCR beta chains.

This rearrangement joins TRBV7-9 to TRBJ2-1; D unresolved. The specimen was PBMCs. This receptor was identified in a young man in good health and CMV-seropositive. The CDR3 DNA sequence: TGTGCCAGCAGCTTATCAAGCGTCAATGAGCAGTTCTTC. This codes for CASSLSSVNEQFF.